A selection of T cell receptor beta chains follows, all from one sample in a study of a mutant IDH1 vaccine in newly diagnosed glioma. Only in-frame clones appear in the TCRdb table, and some are missing; sequencing was by immunoSEQ multiplex PCR. The data contain over 55,000 clones, roughly 80% of them singletons. Their antigens are not known. The starting material was PBMCs, obtained from a glioma patient whose treatment included an IDH1 peptide vaccine. The receptors shown here come from a woman in her late teens or twenties with glioma. Some clones in this sample may be carry-over from other donors' samples. The CDR3 runs from the conserved cysteine through the conserved F or W. A D gene is named only where the DNA matches it firmly. Not all rows give a size; the values are once, few, many and, for expanded clones, a class.

length,V,D,J,size,CDR3,DNA
16,TRBV13,TRBD1,TRBJ1-1,.,CASSLDRGLEGTEAFF,TGTGCCAGCAGCTTAGACAGGGGGCTAGAGGGTACTGAAGCTTTCTTT
15,TRBV4-2,.,TRBJ2-5,.,CASSQVATNQETQYF,TGTGCCAGCAGCCAAGTAGCTACAAACCAAGAGACCCAGTACTTC
16,TRBV6-5,.,TRBJ1-1,.,CASSYRVGHKNTEAFF,TGTGCCAGCAGTTACAGGGTGGGACACAAGAACACTGAAGCTTTCTTT
17,TRBV7-9,.,TRBJ2-7,.,CASSPSFQGDRTLEQYF,TGTGCCAGCAGTCCATCATTTCAGGGCGATAGGACACTCGAGCAGTACTTC
12,TRBV27,.,TRBJ2-1,.,CASIGLNNEQFF,TGTGCCAGCATAGGACTCAACAATGAGCAGTTCTTC
13,TRBV7-9,.,TRBJ2-5,.,CASRTAHQETQYF,TGTGCCAGCAGGACCGCGCACCAAGAGACCCAGTACTTC
15,TRBV4-1,.,TRBJ2-3,.,CASSQGLRGGDTQYF,TGCGCCAGCAGCCAAGGATTGCGCGGAGGGGATACGCAGTATTTT
15,TRBV7-2,TRBD1,TRBJ2-2,.,CASNRDRLKTGELFF,TGTGCCAGTAACCGGGACAGGCTAAAGACCGGGGAGCTGTTTTTT
14,TRBV29-1,.,TRBJ2-2,.,CSVAPGTTTGELFF,TGCAGCGTTGCGCCAGGGACAACCACTGGGGAGCTGTTTTTT
18,TRBV7-2,TRBD2,TRBJ2-5,once,CASRPGTSGSRYQETQYF,TGTGCCAGCAGACCCGGGACTAGCGGGAGTCGGTACCAAGAGACCCAGTACTTC
12,TRBV25-1,.,TRBJ2-3,few,CASSVFSDTQYF,TGTGCCAGCAGTGTCTTCTCAGATACGCAGTATTTT
16,TRBV7-2,.,TRBJ1-5,.,CASSLVGGTANQPQHF,TGTGCCAGCAGCTTAGTAGGGGGAACAGCCAACCAGCCCCAGCATTTT
13,TRBV30,.,TRBJ2-7,.,CAWKPRGYYEQYF,TGTGCCTGGAAGCCCCGGGGGTACTACGAGCAGTACTTC
15,TRBV7-9,TRBD2,TRBJ2-1,.,CASSSLAGGRGEQFF,TGTGCCAGCAGCTCCTTAGCGGGAGGGCGGGGTGAGCAGTTCTTC
12,TRBV7-2,.,TRBJ1-4,.,CASSPREWELFF,TGTGCCAGCAGCCCTCGAGAATGGGAACTGTTTTTT
14,TRBV4-3,TRBD1,TRBJ2-1,.,CASSPGQLYNEQFF,TGCGCCAGCAGCCCGGGACAGCTCTACAATGAGCAGTTCTTC
15,TRBV7-2,.,TRBJ1-1,.,CASSPAGGQDTEAFF,TGTGCCAGCAGCCCGGCGGGGGGGCAGGACACTGAAGCTTTCTTT
14,TRBV6-5,.,TRBJ1-2,few,CASSYLGQLYGYTF,TGTGCCAGCAGTTACCTCGGACAGCTCTATGGCTACACCTTC
14,TRBV5-1,TRBD2,TRBJ2-7,.,CASSSGTTTHEQYF,TGCGCCAGCAGCTCCGGGACTACCACCCACGAGCAGTACTTC
15,TRBV5-5,.,TRBJ1-4,.,CASSLGGGTNEKLFF,TGTGCCAGCAGCTTGGGCGGGGGTACTAATGAAAAACTGTTTTTT
10,TRBV20-1,.,TRBJ1-1,.,CSARGSQAFF,TGCAGTGCTAGGGGATCGCAAGCTTTCTTT
13,TRBV29-1,.,TRBJ1-2,.,CSVTFPQNYGYTF,TGCAGCGTAACATTCCCCCAGAACTATGGCTACACCTTC
16,TRBV14,TRBD1,TRBJ2-5,.,CASSQLGQGYQETQYF,TGTGCCAGCAGCCAACTAGGACAGGGCTACCAAGAGACCCAGTACTTC
13,TRBV18,.,TRBJ2-5,.,CASSAGGRETQYF,TGTGCCAGCTCCGCAGGTGGGCGCGAGACCCAGTACTTC
15,TRBV7-6,TRBD2,TRBJ2-7,.,CASSLVTSGGYEQYF,TGTGCCAGCAGCTTAGTGACTAGCGGGGGCTACGAGCAGTACTTC
11,TRBV2,.,TRBJ2-3,.,CARLITDTQYF,TGTGCCAGACTTATCACAGATACGCAGTATTTT
14,TRBV13,.,TRBJ1-1,.,CASSLAPGSTEAFF,TGTGCCAGCAGTCTTGCTCCGGGGAGCACTGAAGCTTTCTTT
16,TRBV10-1,.,TRBJ2-7,once,CATPPPPGGETYEQYF,TGCGCCACCCCACCTCCCCCCGGGGGCGAAACCTACGAGCAGTACTTC
12,TRBV5-7,.,TRBJ2-5,.,CATDPRQETQYF,TGTGCCACAGACCCCCGCCAAGAGACCCAGTACTTC
17,TRBV9,.,TRBJ2-1,.,CASSVATPGGPYNEQFF,TGTGCCAGCAGCGTAGCTACGCCCGGTGGGCCCTACAATGAGCAGTTCTTC
12,TRBV2,TRBD1,TRBJ2-1,.,CASRSDRDEQFF,TGTGCCAGCAGATCCGACAGGGATGAGCAGTTCTTC
15,TRBV6-5,.,TRBJ2-7,.,CASRPSRNRAYEQYF,TGTGCCAGCAGGCCATCTAGGAATAGGGCCTACGAGCAGTACTTC
11,TRBV6-5,.,TRBJ2-4,.,CASSSSNIQYF,TGTGCCAGCAGTAGCAGTAACATTCAGTACTTC
13,TRBV4-1,.,TRBJ2-7,.,CASSQDETRPAYF,TGCGCCAGCAGCCAAGATGAAACTCGACCAGCGTACTTC
12,TRBV2,.,TRBJ2-7,.,CATRGQDYEQYF,TGTGCCACCCGGGGGCAGGACTACGAGCAGTACTTC
12,TRBV18,.,TRBJ1-4,.,CASSPVGEKLFF,TGTGCCAGCTCACCCGTAGGTGAAAAACTGTTTTTT
15,TRBV5-4,.,TRBJ1-1,.,CASSLGRGVNTEAFF,TGTGCCAGCAGCTTGGGGCGAGGGGTGAACACTGAAGCTTTCTTT
13,TRBV11-2,.,TRBJ1-5,.,CASSVTPEGPQHF,TGTGCCAGCAGCGTTACCCCTGAGGGGCCCCAGCATTTT
14,TRBV27,.,TRBJ2-3,.,CASSLSHYTDTQYF,TGTGCCAGCAGTTTATCCCACTACACAGATACGCAGTATTTT
12,TRBV7-9,.,TRBJ1-2,.,CASSLALDLYTF,TGTGCCAGCAGCTTAGCTCTCGACTTATACACCTTC
15,TRBV6-5,.,TRBJ2-1,.,CASSYSGLPRNEQFF,TGTGCCAGCAGTTACTCGGGACTCCCGCGCAATGAGCAGTTCTTC
15,TRBV19,.,TRBJ1-6,.,CASLEGSGLGSPLHF,TGTGCCAGTCTGGAGGGAAGCGGATTGGGTTCACCCCTCCACTTT
15,TRBV30,TRBD1,TRBJ2-7,.,CAWSIQRTGPYEQYF,TGTGCCTGGAGTATTCAGAGGACAGGGCCCTACGAGCAGTACTTC
16,TRBV13,TRBD2,TRBJ2-7,.,CASSLGAGGSSYEQYF,TGTGCCAGCAGCTTAGGGGCGGGAGGGAGCTCCTACGAGCAGTACTTC
14,TRBV7-2,TRBD2,TRBJ2-7,.,CASSFEGGPYEQYF,TGTGCCAGCAGCTTCGAGGGAGGGCCTTACGAGCAGTACTTC
16,TRBV7-9,TRBD1,TRBJ2-2,.,CAITPPGQGTDGELFF,TGTGCCATCACACCTCCGGGACAGGGGACGGACGGGGAGCTGTTTTTT
15,TRBV1,.,TRBJ1-4,.,CTSSKDRGQLEKLFF,TGCACCAGCAGCAAGGACAGGGGGCAGTTGGAAAAACTGTTTTTT
16,TRBV11-3,TRBD1,TRBJ2-2,.,CASSPGNRGETGELFF,TGTGCCAGCAGCCCCGGCAACAGGGGGGAAACCGGGGAGCTGTTTTTT
15,TRBV5-1,.,TRBJ2-7,.,CASSLEGGLIHEQYF,TGCGCCAGCAGCTTGGAGGGGGGCCTTATCCACGAGCAGTACTTC
16,TRBV21-1,.,TRBJ2-7,.,CASSKGAGTGVYEQYF,TGTGCCAGCAGCAAAGGGGCCGGGACAGGAGTCTACGAGCAGTACTTC
12,TRBV9,.,TRBJ2-3,.,CASSFVADTQYF,TGTGCCAGCAGCTTTGTGGCAGATACGCAGTATTTT
13,TRBV9,TRBD1,TRBJ1-2,.,CASSGTGWGGYTF,TGTGCCAGCAGCGGGACAGGGTGGGGCGGCTACACCTTC
12,TRBV7-9,TRBD2,TRBJ2-3,.,CASRAGADTQYF,TGTGCCAGCAGGGCGGGGGCAGATACGCAGTATTTT
13,TRBV7-6,.,TRBJ1-3,.,CASSSGFGNTIYF,TGTGCCAGCAGCTCGGGATTTGGAAACACCATATATTTT